This T cell receptor beta chain was found in a study of T-cell memory formation after mild COVID-19. About the study: TCR clusters showed largely donor specificity.

Constant-segment primers and 5'RACE yielded cDNA libraries for TCR alpha and TCR beta, each carrying sample barcodes and UMIs. TCRdb reanalysed the 5' RACE reads using MiXCR and keeps one entry per CDR3 protein. The table shows 350,000 to 450,000 distinct CDR3 sequences, with around 18% occurring only once. The table lists this clonotype with a few counts. Its antigen is not known. Study results and limitations: A second wave expanding day 15 to 37 was CD4+-biased; contracting clones were balanced.

The V and J ends lost 7 bases and 4 bases, in that order; junction bases with no gene match: 9. Germline V gene data show CDR1 as ENHRY and CDR2 as SYGVKD. The CDR3 runs to 14 residues. This receptor was obtained from an adult woman who had mild COVID-19 (a few samples of this study predate the infection). Cell type and time point are not known. The sequencing sample was made of PBMCs or a T cell subset sorted from them (not recorded which). The J gene is TRBJ2-7, the V gene TRBV10-3; 8 nucleotides align to TRBD2. CDR3 nucleotides: TGTGCCATCAAGTCCTTCGGGGGGGAGTACGAGCAGTACTTC. Amino acids: CAIKSFGGEYEQYF.